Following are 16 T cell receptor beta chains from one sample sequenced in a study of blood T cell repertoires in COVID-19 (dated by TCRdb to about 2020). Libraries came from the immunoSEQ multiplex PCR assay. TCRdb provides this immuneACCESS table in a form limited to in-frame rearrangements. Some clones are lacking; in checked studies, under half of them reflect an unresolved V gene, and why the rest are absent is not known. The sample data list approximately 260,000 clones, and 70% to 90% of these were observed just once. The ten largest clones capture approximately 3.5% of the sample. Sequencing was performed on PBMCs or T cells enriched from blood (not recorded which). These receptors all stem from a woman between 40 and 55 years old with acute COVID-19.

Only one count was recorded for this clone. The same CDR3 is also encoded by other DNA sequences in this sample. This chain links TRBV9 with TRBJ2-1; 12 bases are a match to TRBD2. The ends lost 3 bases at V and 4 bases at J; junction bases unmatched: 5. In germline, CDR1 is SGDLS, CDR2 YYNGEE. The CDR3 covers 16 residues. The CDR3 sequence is CASSATSGSSYNEQFF. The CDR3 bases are TGTGCCAGCAGCGCGACTAGCGGGAGTTCTTACAATGAGCAGTTCTTC.

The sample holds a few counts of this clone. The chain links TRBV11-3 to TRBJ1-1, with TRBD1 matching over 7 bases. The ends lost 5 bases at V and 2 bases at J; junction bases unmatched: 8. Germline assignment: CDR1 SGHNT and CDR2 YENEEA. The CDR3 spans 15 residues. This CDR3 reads CASSPPDRVNTEAFF. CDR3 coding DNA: TGTGCCAGCAGCCCCCCTGACAGGGTTAACACTGAAGCTTTCTTT.

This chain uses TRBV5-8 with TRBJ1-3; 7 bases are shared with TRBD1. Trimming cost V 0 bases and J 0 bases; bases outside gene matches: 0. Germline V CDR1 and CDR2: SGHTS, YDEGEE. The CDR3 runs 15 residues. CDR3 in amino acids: CASSLGDSSGNTIYF. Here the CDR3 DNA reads TGTGCCAGCAGCTTGGGGGACAGCTCTGGAAACACCATATATTTT.

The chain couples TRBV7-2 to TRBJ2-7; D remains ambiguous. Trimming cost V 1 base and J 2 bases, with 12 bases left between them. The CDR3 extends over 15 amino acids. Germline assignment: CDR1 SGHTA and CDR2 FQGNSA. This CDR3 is CASSLDAYRTYEQYF. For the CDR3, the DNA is TGTGCCAGCAGCTTAGATGCGTATCGAACCTACGAGCAGTACTTC.

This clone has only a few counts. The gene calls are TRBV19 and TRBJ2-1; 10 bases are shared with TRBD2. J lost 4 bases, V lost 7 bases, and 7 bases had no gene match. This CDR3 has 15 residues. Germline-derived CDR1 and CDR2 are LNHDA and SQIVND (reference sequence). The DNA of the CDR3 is TGTGCCAGTACCCTGTCACTAGCGGGATACAATGAGCAGTTCTTC. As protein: CASTLSLAGYNEQFF.

The CDR3 DNA follows: TGTGCCAGCAGCCAAGATCCGCTAGCGGGAGAAGAGACCCAGTACTTC. Its translation is CASSQDPLAGEETQYF. The V call is TRBV3-1 (or the pseudogene TRBV3-2), the J call TRBJ2-5; 10 positions match TRBD2. Germline CDR1 reads LGHDT; CDR2 reads YNNKEL (reference sequence). V lost 0 bases and J lost 3; bases outside the gene matches: 4. The CDR3 runs 16 residues.

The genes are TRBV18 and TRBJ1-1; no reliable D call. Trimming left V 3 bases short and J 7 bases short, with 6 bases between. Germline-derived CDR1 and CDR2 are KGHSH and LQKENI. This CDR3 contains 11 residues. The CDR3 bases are TGTGCCAGCTCACCGCAGGATGAAGCTTTCTTT. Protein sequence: CASSPQDEAFF.

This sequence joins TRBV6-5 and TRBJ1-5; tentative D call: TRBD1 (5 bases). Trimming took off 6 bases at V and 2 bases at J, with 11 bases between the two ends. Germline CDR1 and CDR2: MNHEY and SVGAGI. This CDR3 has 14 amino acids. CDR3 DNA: TGTGCCAGCAGGGTAGGGGAGGGCAATCAGCCCCAGCATTTT. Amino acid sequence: CASRVGEGNQPQHF.

Written as DNA, the CDR3 is TGTGCCAGCTCCAGGGGGCTCGGACTAGCGGAACACACAGATACGCAGTATTTT. Translating gives CASSRGLGLAEHTDTQYF. The V gene is TRBV19, the J gene TRBJ2-3; TRBD2 matches at 10 bases. Germline lookup yields CDR1 LNHDA and CDR2 SQIVND (reference sequence). V shed 9 bases, J shed 2 bases, and the junction held 17 bases outside the gene matches. This CDR3 is 18 amino acids long. Complete variable domain (other parts from reference TRBV19 and TRBJ2-3): DGGITQSPKYLFRKEGQNVTLSCEQNLNHDAMYWYRQDPGQGLRLIYYSQIVNDFQKGDIAEGYSVSREKKESFPLTVTSAQKNPTAFYLCASSRGLGLAEHTDTQYFGPGTRLTVL.

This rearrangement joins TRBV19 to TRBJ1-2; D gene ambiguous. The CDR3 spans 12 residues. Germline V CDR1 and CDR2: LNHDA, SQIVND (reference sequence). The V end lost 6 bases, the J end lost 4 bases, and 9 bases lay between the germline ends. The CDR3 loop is CASSPSGYGYTF. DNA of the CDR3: TGTGCCAGTAGCCCTTCAGGCTATGGCTACACCTTC.

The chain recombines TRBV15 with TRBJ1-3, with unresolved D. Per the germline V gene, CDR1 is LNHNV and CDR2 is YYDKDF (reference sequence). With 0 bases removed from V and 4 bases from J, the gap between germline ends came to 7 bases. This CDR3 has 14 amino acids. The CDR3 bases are TGTGCCACCAGCAGAGATCTGGGCGGAAACACCATATATTTT. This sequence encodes CATSRDLGGNTIYF.

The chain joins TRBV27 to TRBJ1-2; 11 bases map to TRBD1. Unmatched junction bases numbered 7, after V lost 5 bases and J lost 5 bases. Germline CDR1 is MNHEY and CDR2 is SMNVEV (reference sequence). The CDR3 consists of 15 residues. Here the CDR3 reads CASSPRTGGRYGYTF. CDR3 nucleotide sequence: TGTGCCAGCAGTCCTAGGACAGGGGGCCGGTATGGCTACACCTTC.

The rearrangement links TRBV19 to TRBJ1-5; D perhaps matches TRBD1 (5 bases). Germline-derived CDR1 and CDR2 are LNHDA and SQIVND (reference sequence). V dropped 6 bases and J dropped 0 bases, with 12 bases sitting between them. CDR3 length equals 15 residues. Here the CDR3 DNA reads TGTGCCAGTAGAACGAAGGGGCATAGCAATCAGCCCCAGCATTTT. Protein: CASRTKGHSNQPQHF.

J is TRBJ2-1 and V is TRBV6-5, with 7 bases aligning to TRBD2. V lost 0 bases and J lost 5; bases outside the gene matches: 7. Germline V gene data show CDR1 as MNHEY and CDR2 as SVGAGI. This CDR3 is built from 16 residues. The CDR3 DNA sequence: TGTGCCAGCAGTTACTCCGCGGCTAGCGGAAACAATGAGCAGTTCTTC. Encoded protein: CASSYSAASGNNEQFF.

The CDR3 DNA reads TGTGCCAGCAGTGACTCTATCGACAGGACCGATGGCTACACCTTC. Translated: CASSDSIDRTDGYTF. The rearrangement joins TRBV6-4 to TRBJ1-2, with D possibly matching TRBD1 (6 bases). Germline V gene sequence: CDR1 MRHNA, CDR2 SNTAGT. The CDR3 loop spans 15 amino acids. Trimming removed 0 bases from V and 6 bases from J, with 14 bases in between.

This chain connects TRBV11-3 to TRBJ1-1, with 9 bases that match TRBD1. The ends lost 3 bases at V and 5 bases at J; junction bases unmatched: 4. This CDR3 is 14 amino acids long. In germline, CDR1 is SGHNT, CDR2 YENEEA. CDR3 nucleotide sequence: TGTGCCAGCAGCTTCTTACAGGGGGCTACTGAAGCTTTCTTT. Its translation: CASSFLQGATEAFF.